Reported below is one T cell receptor beta chain. Its cognate antigen is unknown. This record belongs to a study of shared clonotypes between healthy human individuals. Study-wide results and caveats: Non-shared clonotypes had lower generation probabilities than those shared by all four donors. Clonotype sharing among donors likely depends on sequencing depth.

Deletions cut 3 bases from V and 4 bases from J, with 8 bases between. This CDR3 spans 13 amino acids. Germline CDR1 and CDR2: MGHRA and YSYEKL. Naive CD8 cells comprised CD45RO-negative, CCR7-positively selected cells, excluding terminally differentiated effector memory CD45RA+ cells. Sorted subsets were amplified in replicate PCRs using 200 ng DNA, approximately 30,000 T cell genomes. Sequenced by immunoSEQ multiplex PCR; TCRdb stores in-frame clones only, minus some. The sample carries some 2,100,000 clones, 85% to 95% recorded once. The clonotype originates from a man aged 18-30 years in good health. Some clones in this sample may be carry-over from other donors' samples. Material: naive CD8+ T cells from PBMCs. V is TRBV4-1 and J is TRBJ2-3; the D gene is possibly TRBD1 (6 bases). The CDR3 spells CASSQGHADTQYF. The CDR3, as DNA: TGCGCCAGCAGCCAGGGACACGCAGATACGCAGTATTTT.